One sample yielded the 7 T cell receptor beta chains listed below, sequenced in a study of blood T cell repertoires in COVID-19. The assay was immunoSEQ multiplex PCR, and TCRdb's table has in-frame clones only and misses some. This repertoire shows 100,000 or so clones, 85% found once; its top ten account for around 11%. The sample was peripheral blood. These TCRs come from a woman between 65 and 79 years old with active or convalescent COVID-19.

The chain is built from TRBV5-5 and TRBJ1-1; 7 bases are shared with TRBD1. The CDR3 is 16 residues long. The germline V gene encodes CDR1 SGHKS and CDR2 YYEKEE (reference sequence). V shed 0 bases, J shed 1 base, and the junction held 6 bases outside the gene matches. In DNA, the CDR3 is TGTGCCAGCAGCTTGGCCAGGGGGATGGGGAACACTGAAGCTTTCTTT. Translating it yields CASSLARGMGNTEAFF.

The chain combines TRBV14 with TRBJ2-6; weak D call: TRBD2 (6 bases). The CDR3 is made up of 15 amino acids. Trimming cost V 4 bases and J 0 bases, with 7 bases left between them. The V gene's germline CDR1 is SGHDN and CDR2 FVKESK. The CDR3 region has the DNA TGTGCCAGCAGCCGGACTAACTCTGGGGCCAACGTCCTGACTTTC. Its translation: CASSRTNSGANVLTF.

The chain combines TRBV10-3 with TRBJ2-7; TRBD2 aligns across 7 bases. V was pared by 7 bases and J by 0 bases, with 15 bases of the junction left unmatched. This CDR3 has 17 residues. CDR1 and CDR2 from the germline V gene are ENHRY and SYGVKD. The CDR3 sequence: CAINALPARGGSYEQYF. In nucleotides, the CDR3 is TGTGCCATCAACGCCCTCCCCGCGCGCGGGGGCTCCTACGAGCAGTACTTC.

This rearrangement joins TRBV4-3 to TRBJ1-1; TRBD1 aligns across 9 bases. V lost 1 base to trimming and J lost 0 bases; unmatched junction nucleotides: 3. Germline CDR1 reads LGHNA; CDR2 reads YSLEER. The CDR3 is made up of 16 amino acids. In nucleotides, the CDR3 is TGCGCCAGCAGCCAAGGGACAGGGGATTTGAACACTGAAGCTTTCTTT. Amino acids: CASSQGTGDLNTEAFF.

The chain carries TRBV7-2 and TRBJ2-5, with 12 bases that match TRBD2. CDR1 and CDR2 from the germline V gene are SGHTA and FQGNSA. V was clipped by 5 bases and J by 5 bases; unmatched bases: 6. CDR3 length: 15 residues. The CDR3 is CASSRTSGKPETQYF. CDR3 in DNA: TGTGCCAGCAGCCGGACTAGCGGGAAGCCGGAGACCCAGTACTTC.

This chain joins TRBV28 and TRBJ2-7, with 7 bases aligning to TRBD1. Germline-derived CDR1 and CDR2 are MDHEN and SYDVKM. This CDR3 is built from 15 residues. With 2 bases clipped from V and 0 bases from J, the junction kept 4 bases outside the gene matches. The CDR3 loop is CASSLRGLSSYEQYF. As DNA, the CDR3 is TGTGCCAGCAGTTTAAGGGGGCTAAGCTCCTACGAGCAGTACTTC.

The V and J genes are TRBV13 and TRBJ1-5; unclear D gene. The CDR3 runs 16 residues. Looked up from germline, CDR1 is PRHDT and CDR2 is FYEKMQ (reference sequence). The V end was cut by 1 base, the J end by 5 bases, with 15 bases between. The CDR3 nucleotides are TGTGCCAGCAGCTTAGAGCTAAAAAGGGAGCATCAGCCCCAGCATTTT. This sequence encodes CASSLELKREHQPQHF.